Described below is a single T cell receptor beta chain sequence and its context. Its antigen is not yet known. It has no much larger one-base neighbor in the sample; base qualities were not kept. In total, 600 or so healthy bone marrow donors made up the cohort. At the time of sampling, every cohort member was nominally healthy, though immune exposures that went unrecorded were likely present. The donor tested CMV seronegative and was one of the 352 seronegative cohort members. Every donor gave a peripheral blood sample, and the peripheral blood mononuclear cells from that sample were used for TCR beta sequencing. The Qiagen DNeasy Blood Extraction Kit was used to extract genomic DNA from the blood cell samples. CDR1 and CDR2 (KGHSH, LQKENI) derive from the germline V gene. From the cysteine up to the phenylalanine, the CDR3 has a length of 16 residues. Solely the CDR3 DNA is kept, with 48 bases framed from the first base. Trimming removed 2 bases from V and 2 bases from J; the gene matches leave 3 bases unexplained.

The sample belongs to a study of cytomegalovirus exposure and HLA in healthy donors (dated by TCRdb to the late 2010s). The study in broad terms: An earlier analysis of 587 of the donors reported 250 to 350 Gb of sequence data and some 110 million unique TCR beta sequences obtained from about 180 million T cells. An early release covering roughly 580 HLA-typed donors comprised about 300 gigabases of sequencing data and some 79 million unique TCR sequences. Of the 300 to 500 genotyped donors, 81% were placed in the genetic ancestry cluster associated with self-reported Caucasian donors. The study was designed to test whether signatures of past pathogen exposure could be identified by cataloging public T cell receptors. The T cell repertoires of 666 subjects were profiled by immunosequencing and related to cytomegalovirus serostatus. Besides the first cohort of about 730 subjects, a separate validation cohort made up of 120 different subjects was used. To predict cytomegalovirus infection status, the study brought together high-throughput TCR immunosequencing, statistical association of individual TCRs with disease status, and machine learning. In a later analysis, previously published TCR beta repertoires from 670 or so donors were re-analyzed and high-resolution HLA genotyping was added so that TCR occurrence patterns could be studied. The later analysis used no new phenotypic data to find candidate immune exposures, relying instead on TCR beta sequences and their occurrence across donors. In an earlier analysis of 550 to 700 of the donors, high-throughput TCR beta sequencing was used to judge whether each TCR beta V gene segment behaved as functional or pseudogenic. Donor age, sex, ethnicity and CMV serostatus were compiled together with the repertoire data. A later genetic analysis used genome-wide SNP genotypes for 398 of the 666 donors, treating that subset as a discovery cohort. Every discovery cohort repertoire had been produced on one sequencing platform. Both class I and class II loci were covered by HLA typing, at four-digit resolution. The number of donors typed differed by locus, with roughly 629-640 for A, B, C, DRB1 and DQB1, over 500 for DQA1, approximately 580 for DPA1, and 400 to 490 for DPB1. Roughly 5 DR-DQ haplotypes were handled as single units for association and clustering because linkage in the cohort was strong. Among about 400 genotyped donors of the cohort, an average of around 250,000 unique TCR beta nucleotide sequences was sequenced per donor, of which 15% to 20% were non-productive. Broader findings and caveats from the paper: Because HLA typing was unavailable for some donors at each locus, only the typed subset was used in association tests. A further reported finding was that TCR beta sequences accurately predicted the HLA-A and HLA-B alleles for most subjects in the first cohort. The earlier analysis of fewer than 750 of the donors excluded around 17 rarely observed V segments, including chromosome 9 orphons, because counts were too low. In a later analysis, about 16,000 TCR beta sequences were associated with specific HLA alleles at a false discovery rate of 0.05. The classifier was reported to diagnose cytomegalovirus status with high specificity and sensitivity in both the original cohort and the validation cohort. In vitro tests confirmed that a few of the cytomegalovirus-associated TCR beta chains recognize cytomegalovirus antigens. Because the 87-base-pair reads could not distinguish some IMGT-functional V segments, including TRBV6-2 and TRBV6-3, those segments were excluded. In an earlier analysis of approximately 590 of the donors, most TCR beta V segments appeared in productive rearrangements about 87% or about 30% of the time, broadly matching IMGT annotations. CMV serostatus was the only immune exposure information available for the cohort. A cluster of highly shared sequence variants was judged likely to be a technical artifact of the sequencing pipeline. In a later analysis, most CMV-associated TCR beta chains were found to appear HLA-restricted, with HLA associations seemingly driven largely by CMV exposure. Only TCR beta chains were sequenced in this cohort, and the absence of alpha or paired-chain data limited detectable features. In a later analysis, HLA-associated TCR beta chains were found to be more clonally expanded and to have lower generation probabilities than equally common non-associated chains. The study gave a list of 150 to 200 TCR beta chains associated with cytomegalovirus. In a later analysis, the rate of TCR association differed among HLA loci, with DRB1 alleles having the most associated TCRs and HLA-C alleles having the fewest. While some public TCRs were present in many individuals, most TCR sequences turned up only very rarely across donors. An association between a missense DCLRE1C variant and V-gene and J-gene trimming of TCR beta chains was found in a later genetic analysis and replicated in an independent cohort. In a later genetic analysis, fewer N-insertions in productive TCRs were reported among donors in an Asian-associated ancestry cluster than the approximately 710-donor mean. When HLA alleles, especially DR and DQ, strongly co-occurred, TCR associations were difficult to assign to individual alleles. Roughly uniform sequencing depth across donors was assumed in presence/absence analyses, although this assumption may not hold. Correlated functional status among segregating V segments might be attributable to linkage disequilibrium, but an unknown experimental factor could not be ruled out. Several of the top co-occurrence clusters appeared to be linked to parvovirus B19, influenza, CMV and Epstein-Barr virus, according to a later analysis. The authors suggested that the approach could potentially be generalized to other disease states and immunological phenotypes.

Library preparation was by the immunoSEQ multiplex PCR assay. A mixture of 60 forward primers for TCR Vbeta segments and 13 reverse primers for TCR Jbeta segments was used in the multiplex PCR. Amplification of the CDR3 region of rearranged TCR beta genes was performed with a multiplex PCR assay on genomic DNA. The Illumina HiSeq System was used to sequence the amplified TCR beta libraries as 87-base-pair reads. The authors processed their data as follows. In a later analysis, approximately 74 million unique TCR beta chains were counted across the approximately 640 repertoires, and roughly 11 million of these chains were shared by at least two donors. A nearest-neighbor algorithm error-corrected the raw reads and collapsed the reads into unique sequences, merging closely related sequences to remove PCR and sequencing errors. To assign V, D and J gene segments, CDR3 sequences were aligned to IMGT reference sequences. For a sequence to be retained, at least a six-nucleotide match to both a V gene segment and a J gene segment was required. A rearrangement was called productive if the CDR3 had no stop codons and remained in frame with V and J, and every other rearrangement was called non-productive. Following IMGT convention, CDR3 was defined as the stretch from the second conserved V-encoded cysteine up to the conserved J-encoded phenylalanine. Sequences without an unambiguous match to a single V gene segment were excluded from the earlier analysis of about 630 of the donors. In an earlier analysis of roughly 600 of the donors, a V segment was called functional when productive rearrangements were above 56.7%, and segregating when the standard deviation between donors exceeded 5%. A statistical classification framework was built to diagnose cytomegalovirus status from the catalog of TCR beta chain sequences. In a later analysis, V and J genes were assigned by comparing TCR nucleotide sequences against IMGT/GENE-DB human TR gene sequences. A later analysis assigned CDR3 sequences and most-parsimonious VDJ recombination scenarios with the TCRdist pipeline. A later analysis defined each TCR beta chain by its CDR3 amino acid sequence plus V-gene family, and excluded reads lacking a unique V-gene family. To address suspected cross-contamination and a sequencing artifact, a later analysis removed some 620 highly shared, low-generation-probability nucleotide sequences. In a later analysis, a clonal expansion index for each public chain was calculated from normalized within-repertoire ranks of inferred template counts. A later analysis computed generation probabilities with a VDJ recombination model fitted to out-of-frame rearrangements, and checked the results against IGoR. In a later analysis, hypergeometric tests were used to score TCR-TCR, TCR-HLA and TCR-CMV co-occurrence, with a repertoire-size bias correction applied to TCR pairs. In a later analysis, false discovery rates were estimated by permuting HLA or CMV assignments 20 times. A later analysis grouped co-occurring TCRs with DBSCAN, adding TCRdist sequence similarity when clustering within HLA-allele-positive subsets. Repertoires with fewer than 30,000 or more than 120,000 public chains, plus five repertoires with anomalous nucleotide sharing, were excluded from co-occurrence clustering. Entries here come from immuneACCESS through TCRdb and include only in-frame sequences with V and J called. Some clones fail to appear in such tables; in the studies checked, an unresolved V gene covers under half of the shortfall, and the cause of the remainder is unknown. From that table come the V and J calls and clone size; the DNA was used to work out D and trimming. This sample holds 150,000 to 200,000 clones; approximately 70% were observed only once. The ten most abundant clones make up approximately 1.8% of the sample.

This TCR was recovered from a woman aged 25 to 39 in good health and CMV-seronegative. The sequenced sample consisted of PBMCs. The receptor chain draws on TRBV18 and TRBJ2-5; 12 middle bases align to TRBD2. The sequenced DNA: TGTGCCAGCTCACCATTACTAGCGGGAGGTCAAGAGACCCAGTACTTC. Translated, it reads CASSPLLAGGQETQYF.